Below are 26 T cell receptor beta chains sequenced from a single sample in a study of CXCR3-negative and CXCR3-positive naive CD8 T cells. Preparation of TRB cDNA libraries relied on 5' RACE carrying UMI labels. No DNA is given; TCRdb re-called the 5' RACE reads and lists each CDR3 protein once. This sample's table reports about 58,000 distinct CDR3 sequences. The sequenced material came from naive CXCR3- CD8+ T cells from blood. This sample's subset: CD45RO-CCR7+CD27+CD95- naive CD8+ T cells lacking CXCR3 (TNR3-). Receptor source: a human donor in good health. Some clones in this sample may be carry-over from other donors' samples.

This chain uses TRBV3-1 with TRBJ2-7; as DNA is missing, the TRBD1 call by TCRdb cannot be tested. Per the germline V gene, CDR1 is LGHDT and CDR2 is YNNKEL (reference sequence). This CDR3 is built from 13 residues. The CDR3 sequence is CASSQRPRGEQYF.

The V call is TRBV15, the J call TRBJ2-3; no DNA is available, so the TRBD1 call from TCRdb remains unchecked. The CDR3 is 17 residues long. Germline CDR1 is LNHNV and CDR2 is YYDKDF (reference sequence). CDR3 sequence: CATSRSPGQGNTDTQYF. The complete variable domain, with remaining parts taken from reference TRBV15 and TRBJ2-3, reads DAMVIQNPRYQVTQFGKPVTLSCSQTLNHNVMYWYQQKSSQAPKLLFHYYDKDFNNEADTPDNFQSRRPNTSFCFLDIRSPGLGDTAMYLCATSRSPGQGNTDTQYFGPGTRLTVL.

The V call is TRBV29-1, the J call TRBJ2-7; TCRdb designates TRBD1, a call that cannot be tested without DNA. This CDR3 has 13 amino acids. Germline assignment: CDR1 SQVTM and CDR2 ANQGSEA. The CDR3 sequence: CSVEDRQTYEQYF.

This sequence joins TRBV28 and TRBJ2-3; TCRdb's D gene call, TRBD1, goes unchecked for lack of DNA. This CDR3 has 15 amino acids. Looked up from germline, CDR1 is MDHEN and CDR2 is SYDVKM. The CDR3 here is CASGAGTTSTDTQYF.

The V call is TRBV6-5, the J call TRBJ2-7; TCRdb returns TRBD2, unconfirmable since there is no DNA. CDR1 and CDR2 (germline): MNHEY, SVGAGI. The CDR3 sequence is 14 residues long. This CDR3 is CASSLAGGLYEQYF.

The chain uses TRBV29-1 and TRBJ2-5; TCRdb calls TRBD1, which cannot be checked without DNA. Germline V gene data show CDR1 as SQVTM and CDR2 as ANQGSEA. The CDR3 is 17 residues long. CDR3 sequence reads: CSVEDFGDWGGKETQYF.

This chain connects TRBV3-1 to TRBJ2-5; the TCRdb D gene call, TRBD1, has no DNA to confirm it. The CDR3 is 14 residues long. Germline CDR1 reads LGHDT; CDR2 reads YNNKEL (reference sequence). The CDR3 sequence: CASSQDTGEETQYF.

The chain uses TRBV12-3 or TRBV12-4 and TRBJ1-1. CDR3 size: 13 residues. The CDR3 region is CASSLVPNTEAFF.

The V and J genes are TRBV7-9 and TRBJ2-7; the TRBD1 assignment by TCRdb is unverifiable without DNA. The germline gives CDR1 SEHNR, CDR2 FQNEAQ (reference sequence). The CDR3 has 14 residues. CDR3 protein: CASSQAPGDYEQYF.

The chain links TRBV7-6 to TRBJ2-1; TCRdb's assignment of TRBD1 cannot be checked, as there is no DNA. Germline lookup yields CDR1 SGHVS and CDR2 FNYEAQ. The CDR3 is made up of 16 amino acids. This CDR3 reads CASSPTGGPTGNEQFF.

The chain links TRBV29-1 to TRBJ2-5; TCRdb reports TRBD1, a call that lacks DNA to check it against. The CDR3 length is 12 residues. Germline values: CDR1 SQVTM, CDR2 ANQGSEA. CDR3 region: CSGDRGEETQYF.

CDR3 protein: CASSPSGQRSYEQYF. The gene calls are TRBV12-3 or TRBV12-4 and TRBJ2-7; the TCRdb call, TRBD1, lacks DNA for checking. CDR3 size: 15 residues.

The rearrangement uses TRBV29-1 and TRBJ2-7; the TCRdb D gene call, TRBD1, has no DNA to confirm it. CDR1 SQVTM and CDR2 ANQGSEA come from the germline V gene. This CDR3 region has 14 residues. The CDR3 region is CSVVGDILSYEQYF.

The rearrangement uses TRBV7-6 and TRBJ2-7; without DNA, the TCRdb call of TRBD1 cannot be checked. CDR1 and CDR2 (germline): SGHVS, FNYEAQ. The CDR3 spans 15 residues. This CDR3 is CASSLLRGEHYEQYF.

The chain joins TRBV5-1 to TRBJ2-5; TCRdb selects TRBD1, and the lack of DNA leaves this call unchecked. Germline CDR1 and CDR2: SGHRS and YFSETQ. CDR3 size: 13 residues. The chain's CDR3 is CASSPPGGETQYF.

CDR3 sequence: CSARGGLAVVGDTQYF. This chain joins TRBV20-1 and TRBJ2-3; TCRdb calls TRBD2, which cannot be checked without DNA. Germline CDR1 DFQATT, CDR2 SNEGSKA (reference sequence). CDR3 length equals 16 residues.

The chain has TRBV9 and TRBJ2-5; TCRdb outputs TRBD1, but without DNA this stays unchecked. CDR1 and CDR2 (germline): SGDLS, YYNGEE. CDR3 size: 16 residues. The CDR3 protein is CASSDGQGAPSETQYF.

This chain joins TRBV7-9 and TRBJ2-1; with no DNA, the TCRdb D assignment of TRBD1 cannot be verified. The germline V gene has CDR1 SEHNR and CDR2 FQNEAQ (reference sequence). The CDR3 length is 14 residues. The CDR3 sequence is CASSLIDSGGEQFF.

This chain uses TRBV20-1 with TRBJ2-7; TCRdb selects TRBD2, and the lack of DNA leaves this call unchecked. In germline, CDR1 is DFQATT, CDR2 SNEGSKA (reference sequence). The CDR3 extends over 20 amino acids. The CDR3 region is CSARPQTITTSGPSSYEQYF.

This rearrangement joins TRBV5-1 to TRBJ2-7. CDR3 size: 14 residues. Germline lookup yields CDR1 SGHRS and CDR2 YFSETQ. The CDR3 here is CASSLVVESYEQYF.

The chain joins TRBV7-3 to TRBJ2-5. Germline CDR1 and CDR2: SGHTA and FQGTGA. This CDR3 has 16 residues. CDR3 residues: CASSLMGMGSGETQYF.

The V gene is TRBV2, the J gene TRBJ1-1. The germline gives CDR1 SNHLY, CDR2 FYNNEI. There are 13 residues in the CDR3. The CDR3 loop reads CASRRSRNAEAFF.

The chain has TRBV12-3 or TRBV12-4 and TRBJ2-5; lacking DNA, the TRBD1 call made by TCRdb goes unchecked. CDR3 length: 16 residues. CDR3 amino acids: CARSFWRYRGQETQYF.

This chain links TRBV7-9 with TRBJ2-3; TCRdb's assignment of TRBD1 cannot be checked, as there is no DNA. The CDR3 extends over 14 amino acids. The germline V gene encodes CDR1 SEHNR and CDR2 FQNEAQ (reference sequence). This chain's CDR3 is CASGGQISTDTQYF.

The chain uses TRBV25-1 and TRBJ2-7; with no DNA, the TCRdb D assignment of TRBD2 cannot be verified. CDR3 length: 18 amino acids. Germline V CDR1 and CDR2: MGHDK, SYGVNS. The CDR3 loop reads CASSEGRAKLSGPVEQYF.

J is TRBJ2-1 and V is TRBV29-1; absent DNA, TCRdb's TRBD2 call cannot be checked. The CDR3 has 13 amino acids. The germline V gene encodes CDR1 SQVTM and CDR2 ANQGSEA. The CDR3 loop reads CSVDGGGLDEQFF.